The following is a TCR beta chain sequence with its context. For each subset, genomic DNA was distributed in equal portions over several immunoSEQ plates. Data came from immunoSEQ multiplex PCR; TCRdb stores just in-frame clones and leaves some out. In the table there are about 490,000 clones, less than 80% of which are singletons. This entry belongs to a study of shared clonotypes between healthy human individuals. The CDR3 is made up of 15 amino acids. Per the germline V gene, CDR1 is MGHRA and CDR2 is YSYEKL. Trimming removed 0 bases from V and 1 base from J, with 7 bases in between. The chain uses TRBV4-1 and TRBJ2-1, with D possibly TRBD2 on 5 matching bases. Sequenced: PBMCs. The origin of this receptor is a middle-aged woman in good health. Some clones in this sample may be carry-over from other donors' samples. CDR3 sequence: CASSQDRGSYNEQFF. The CDR3 DNA reads as TGCGCCAGCAGCCAAGATCGGGGATCCTACAATGAGCAGTTCTTC.